A selection of T cell receptor beta chains follows, all from one sample in a study of T cell repertoires in cytomegalovirus infection. Using its own MiXCR run on the reads, TCRdb lists one record per CDR3 protein. The sample has hundreds of thousands of distinct CDR3 sequences, 35% seen once; the top ten hold 2.5% to 3%. Sequences were obtained from PBMCs. The receptors come from a human donor in good health (CMV status not recorded). Some clones in this sample may be carry-over from other donors' samples. CDR3s include the opening cysteine and the closing phenylalanine or tryptophan. Each record gives: V gene, D gene, J gene, clone size, CDR3 protein, CDR3 DNA. A D gene is named only where the DNA matches it firmly. Size is stated for part of the rows, as once, few or many counts, or as a class when the clone is expanded.

V gene: TRBV19; D gene: TRBD1; J gene: TRBJ2-1; clone size: few; CDR3 protein: CASSIGTGTSYNEQFF; CDR3 DNA: TGTGCCAGTAGTATAGGGACAGGGACCTCCTACAATGAGCAGTTCTTC
V gene: TRBV7-9; D gene: TRBD1; J gene: TRBJ1-4; clone size: NA; CDR3 protein: CASSDRGGGKLFF; CDR3 DNA: TGTGCCAGCAGCGACAGGGGCGGTGGAAAACTGTTTTTT
V gene: TRBV20-1; D gene: TRBD2; J gene: TRBJ2-7; clone size: once; CDR3 protein: CSALPAPSGRYEQYF; CDR3 DNA: TGCAGTGCCTTGCCTGCTCCTAGCGGGCGCTACGAGCAGTACTTC
V gene: TRBV7-2; D gene: TRBD1; J gene: TRBJ1-5; clone size: many; CDR3 protein: CASSAGTGGVQPQHF; CDR3 DNA: TGTGCCAGCAGCGCCGGGACAGGGGGCGTTCAGCCCCAGCATTTT
V gene: TRBV7-9; D gene: NA; J gene: TRBJ2-5; clone size: NA; CDR3 protein: CASSFRGQRQETQYF; CDR3 DNA: TGTGCCAGCAGCTTTAGAGGACAGCGTCAAGAGACCCAGTACTTC
V gene: TRBV24-1; D gene: NA; J gene: TRBJ2-3; clone size: NA; CDR3 protein: CATSDTDSHTDTQYF; CDR3 DNA: TGTGCCACCAGTGATACGGACAGCCACACAGATACGCAGTATTTT
V gene: TRBV27; D gene: NA; J gene: TRBJ2-3; clone size: NA; CDR3 protein: CASNRGRGADTQYF; CDR3 DNA: TGTGCCAGCAACAGGGGTCGGGGGGCAGATACGCAGTATTTT
V gene: TRBV6-5; D gene: TRBD1; J gene: TRBJ1-3; clone size: once; CDR3 protein: CASRLGTGGSGNTIYF; CDR3 DNA: TGTGCCAGCAGGCTCGGGACAGGGGGCTCTGGAAACACCATATATTTT
V gene: TRBV7-8; D gene: NA; J gene: TRBJ2-2; clone size: few; CDR3 protein: CASSLQRNTGELFF; CDR3 DNA: TGTGCCAGCAGCTTACAGCGGAACACCGGGGAGCTGTTTTTT
V gene: TRBV6-5; D gene: TRBD2; J gene: TRBJ2-2; clone size: few; CDR3 protein: CASSTVPSGSNELFF; CDR3 DNA: TGTGCCAGCAGTACAGTCCCTAGCGGGAGCAATGAGCTGTTTTTT
V gene: TRBV28; D gene: TRBD1; J gene: TRBJ2-3; clone size: NA; CDR3 protein: CASKTGGRGGTDTQYF; CDR3 DNA: TGTGCCAGCAAGACAGGGGGCCGGGGTGGCACAGATACGCAGTATTTT
V gene: TRBV6-6; D gene: NA; J gene: TRBJ2-1; clone size: NA; CDR3 protein: CASSSPLGGQINEQFF; CDR3 DNA: TGTGCCAGCAGTTCCCCTTTAGGGGGGCAGATCAATGAGCAGTTCTTC
V gene: TRBV19; D gene: TRBD2; J gene: TRBJ2-2; clone size: NA; CDR3 protein: CASSIFSGSGTGELFF; CDR3 DNA: TGTGCCAGTAGTATATTCAGCGGGAGTGGGACTGGGGAGCTGTTTTTT
V gene: TRBV27; D gene: NA; J gene: TRBJ2-4; clone size: NA; CDR3 protein: CASSTGPPQAKNIQYF; CDR3 DNA: TGTGCCAGCAGTACTGGACCACCCCAAGCCAAAAACATTCAGTACTTC
V gene: TRBV5-5; D gene: TRBD1; J gene: TRBJ1-2; clone size: NA; CDR3 protein: CASSGGPMTGGYGYTF; CDR3 DNA: TGTGCCAGCAGCGGGGGCCCGATGACAGGGGGATATGGCTACACCTTC
V gene: TRBV4-1; D gene: NA; J gene: TRBJ2-7; clone size: NA; CDR3 protein: CASSQVLQGRGEQYF; CDR3 DNA: TGCGCCAGCAGCCAAGTCTTACAGGGAAGGGGCGAGCAGTACTTC
V gene: TRBV2; D gene: NA; J gene: TRBJ2-1; clone size: NA; CDR3 protein: CATSLEGYLNEQFF; CDR3 DNA: TGTGCCACTTCACTAGAGGGCTATCTCAATGAGCAGTTCTTC
V gene: TRBV6-6; D gene: NA; J gene: TRBJ2-7; clone size: NA; CDR3 protein: CASSYSVYEQYF; CDR3 DNA: TGTGCCAGCAGTTACTCGGTCTACGAGCAGTACTTC
V gene: TRBV24-1; D gene: TRBD2; J gene: TRBJ2-1; clone size: NA; CDR3 protein: CATSPREGPNEQFF; CDR3 DNA: TGTGCCACCAGTCCCCGGGAGGGTCCCAATGAGCAGTTCTTC
V gene: TRBV7-8; D gene: TRBD1; J gene: TRBJ2-1; clone size: many; CDR3 protein: CASSLFRVGRDRSYNEQFF; CDR3 DNA: TGTGCCAGCAGCCTATTCCGAGTGGGTAGGGACAGGTCCTACAATGAGCAGTTCTTC
V gene: TRBV19; D gene: TRBD1; J gene: TRBJ1-5; clone size: NA; CDR3 protein: CASTDRADQPQHF; CDR3 DNA: TGTGCCAGTACGGACAGGGCGGATCAGCCCCAGCATTTT
V gene: TRBV7-2; D gene: NA; J gene: TRBJ1-5; clone size: many; CDR3 protein: CASSLERYNQPQHF; CDR3 DNA: TGTGCCAGCAGCTTAGAGAGGTACAATCAGCCCCAGCATTTT
V gene: TRBV6-1; D gene: TRBD1; J gene: TRBJ2-3; clone size: few; CDR3 protein: CASSGPTQGADTQYF; CDR3 DNA: TGTGCCAGCAGCGGGCCTACCCAGGGGGCAGATACGCAGTATTTT
V gene: TRBV7-6; D gene: TRBD2; J gene: TRBJ2-3; clone size: many; CDR3 protein: CASSLEASGGTDTQYF; CDR3 DNA: TGTGCCAGCAGCTTAGAGGCTAGCGGAGGCACAGATACGCAGTATTTT
V gene: TRBV28; D gene: TRBD1; J gene: TRBJ2-2; clone size: few; CDR3 protein: CATLTQWGQGLSGELFF; CDR3 DNA: TGTGCCACCCTAACCCAATGGGGACAGGGCTTGTCCGGGGAGCTGTTTTTT
V gene: TRBV5-1; D gene: NA; J gene: TRBJ2-7; clone size: few; CDR3 protein: CASSLEQLGHEQYF; CDR3 DNA: TGCGCCAGCAGCTTGGAACAGCTGGGCCACGAGCAGTACTTC
V gene: TRBV11-2; D gene: NA; J gene: TRBJ1-2; clone size: NA; CDR3 protein: CASSSVGHPNYGYTF; CDR3 DNA: TGTGCCAGCAGCTCCGTCGGGCACCCCAACTATGGCTACACCTTC
V gene: TRBV4-1; D gene: NA; J gene: TRBJ2-1; clone size: NA; CDR3 protein: CASSQVDLFSYNEQFF; CDR3 DNA: TGCGCCAGCAGCCAAGTGGACCTTTTCTCCTACAATGAGCAGTTCTTC
V gene: TRBV7-2; D gene: NA; J gene: TRBJ2-3; clone size: few; CDR3 protein: CASSLTPGSTDTQYF; CDR3 DNA: TGTGCCAGCAGCTTAACCCCGGGCAGCACAGATACGCAGTATTTT
V gene: TRBV3-1; D gene: NA; J gene: TRBJ2-1; clone size: few; CDR3 protein: CASSQTGVPYNEQFF; CDR3 DNA: TGTGCCAGCAGCCAAACCGGGGTCCCGTACAATGAGCAGTTCTTC
V gene: TRBV6-5; D gene: NA; J gene: TRBJ2-2; clone size: few; CDR3 protein: CASSYSRLGPTNGLFF; CDR3 DNA: TGTGCCAGCAGTTACTCAAGACTCGGGCCTACTAACGGGCTGTTTTTT
V gene: TRBV29-1; D gene: TRBD2; J gene: TRBJ2-3; clone size: NA; CDR3 protein: CSSVAGGRNGTDTQYF; CDR3 DNA: TGCAGCAGTGTGGCGGGGGGACGAAATGGCACAGATACGCAGTATTTT
V gene: TRBV7-2; D gene: NA; J gene: TRBJ1-2; clone size: NA; CDR3 protein: CASSPPFLYGYTF; CDR3 DNA: TGTGCCAGCAGCCCCCCGTTTCTCTATGGCTACACCTTC
V gene: TRBV6-5; D gene: NA; J gene: TRBJ2-5; clone size: once; CDR3 protein: CASSSNSVGHREYF; CDR3 DNA: TGTGCCAGCAGCTCCAACTCGGTCGGACATCGGGAGTACTTC
V gene: TRBV6-1; D gene: NA; J gene: TRBJ1-5; clone size: NA; CDR3 protein: CASSVGGVSNQPQHF; CDR3 DNA: TGTGCCAGCAGTGTAGGGGGAGTTAGCAATCAGCCCCAGCATTTT
V gene: TRBV11-2; D gene: TRBD1; J gene: TRBJ1-2; clone size: many; CDR3 protein: CASSLGQGGDGYTF; CDR3 DNA: TGTGCCAGCAGCCTGGGACAGGGGGGGGATGGCTACACCTTC
V gene: TRBV20-1; D gene: NA; J gene: TRBJ1-6; clone size: NA; CDR3 protein: CSARVLGLGRPPLHF; CDR3 DNA: TGCAGTGCTAGAGTTTTAGGACTGGGACGCCCACCCCTCCACTTT
V gene: TRBV7-2; D gene: NA; J gene: TRBJ1-3; clone size: many; CDR3 protein: CASSFRLASGNTIYF; CDR3 DNA: TGTGCCAGCAGCTTTCGCCTTGCCTCTGGAAACACCATATATTTT
V gene: TRBV7-6; D gene: NA; J gene: TRBJ2-1; clone size: few; CDR3 protein: CASSATGRTYNEQFF; CDR3 DNA: TGTGCCAGCAGTGCGACAGGGAGGACCTACAATGAGCAGTTCTTC
V gene: TRBV6-1; D gene: NA; J gene: TRBJ1-4; clone size: few; CDR3 protein: CASSNREGEKLFF; CDR3 DNA: TGTGCCAGCAGTAACAGGGAGGGGGAAAAACTGTTTTTT
V gene: TRBV7-8; D gene: NA; J gene: TRBJ2-5; clone size: NA; CDR3 protein: CANSLDATQYF; CDR3 DNA: TGTGCCAACAGCCTCGACGCGACCCAGTACTTC
V gene: TRBV19; D gene: NA; J gene: TRBJ1-5; clone size: few; CDR3 protein: CASRVGVNQPQHF; CDR3 DNA: TGTGCCAGTAGGGTAGGGGTCAATCAGCCCCAGCATTTT
V gene: TRBV20-1; D gene: NA; J gene: TRBJ2-7; clone size: NA; CDR3 protein: CSARDPMGQEQYF; CDR3 DNA: TGCAGTGCTAGAGACCCTATGGGGCAGGAGCAGTACTTC
V gene: TRBV7-8; D gene: TRBD1; J gene: TRBJ1-5; clone size: many; CDR3 protein: CASSSSGTEGNQPQHF; CDR3 DNA: TGTGCCAGCAGCTCATCGGGGACAGAAGGCAATCAGCCCCAGCATTTT
V gene: TRBV29-1; D gene: NA; J gene: TRBJ1-2; clone size: NA; CDR3 protein: CSVEEVSRYGYTF; CDR3 DNA: TGCAGCGTTGAAGAGGTTTCACGATATGGCTACACCTTC
V gene: TRBV24-1; D gene: TRBD1; J gene: TRBJ2-2; clone size: NA; CDR3 protein: CATSDLQGASPGELFF; CDR3 DNA: TGTGCCACCAGTGATTTACAGGGGGCGAGCCCCGGGGAGCTGTTTTTT
V gene: TRBV4-1; D gene: NA; J gene: TRBJ2-1; clone size: NA; CDR3 protein: CASSQSQTPGRGQFF; CDR3 DNA: TGCGCCAGCAGCCAAAGCCAAACCCCAGGGCGGGGGCAGTTCTTC
V gene: TRBV2; D gene: TRBD1; J gene: TRBJ2-2; clone size: NA; CDR3 protein: CASRKDRDTGELVF; CDR3 DNA: TGTGCCAGCCGAAAGGACAGGGACACCGGGGAGCTGGTTTTT
V gene: TRBV11-2; D gene: NA; J gene: TRBJ1-6; clone size: few; CDR3 protein: CASSVTLDSPLHF; CDR3 DNA: TGTGCCAGCAGCGTCACCCTAGACTCACCCCTCCACTTT